This note documents a single T cell receptor beta chain sequence. The antigen remains undetermined. V lost 1 base, J lost 9 bases, and 15 bases lay in between. CDR1 and CDR2 (germline): LNHDA, SQIVND (reference sequence). There are 14 residues in the CDR3. Isolated RNA was reverse transcribed in full, so expressed TCRB transcripts were sequenced. The assay was immunoSEQ multiplex PCR, and TCRdb's table has in-frame clones only and misses some. Found here are fewer than 550,000 clones, roughly 10% of them singletons; the top ten hold over 0.04%. This entry comes from a study of beta chain features in type 1 diabetes. About the study: Age and gender were similar between patients and healthy donors, as were cell yields.

Study conclusions and caveats: Diminished insertions and augmented deletions at VDJ junctions characterized type 1 diabetes patients.

The chain links TRBV19 to TRBJ1-2; D gene unclear. This receptor was taken from a woman aged 18-30 years in good health. The sequenced material came from naive CD4+ T cells from blood. CDR3 in DNA: TGTGCCAGTAGTATAGGTTCAGAGACCGATAGCTACACCTTC. Translation: CASSIGSETDSYTF. Supplemented by reference TRBV19 and TRBJ1-2, the full variable domain reads DGGITQSPKYLFRKEGQNVTLSCEQNLNHDAMYWYRQDPGQGLRLIYYSQIVNDFQKGDIAEGYSVSREKKESFPLTVTSAQKNPTAFYLCASSIGSETDSYTFGSGTRLTVV.